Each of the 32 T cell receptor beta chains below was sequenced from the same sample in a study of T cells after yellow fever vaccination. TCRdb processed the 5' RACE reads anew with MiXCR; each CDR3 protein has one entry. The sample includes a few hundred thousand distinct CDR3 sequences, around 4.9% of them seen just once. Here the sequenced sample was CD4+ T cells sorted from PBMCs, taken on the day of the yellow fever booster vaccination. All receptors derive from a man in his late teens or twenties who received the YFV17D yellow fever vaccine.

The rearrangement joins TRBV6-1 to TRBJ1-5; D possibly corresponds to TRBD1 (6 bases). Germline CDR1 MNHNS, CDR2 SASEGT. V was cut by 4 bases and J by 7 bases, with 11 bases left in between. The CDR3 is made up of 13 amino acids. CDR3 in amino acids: CASSGQGHQPQHF. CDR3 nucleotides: TGTGCCAGCAGTGGCCAGGGACACCAGCCCCAGCATTTT.

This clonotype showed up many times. The CDR3 DNA reads TGTGCCAGCAGTGAGATAGGGGGCTCTGGAAACACCATATATTTT. It specifies CASSEIGGSGNTIYF. V and J are TRBV2 and TRBJ1-3; possible D gene TRBD1, 6 bases. Germline values: CDR1 SNHLY, CDR2 FYNNEI. V was trimmed by 3 bases and J by 0 bases, leaving 9 bases between them. The CDR3 is made up of 15 amino acids.

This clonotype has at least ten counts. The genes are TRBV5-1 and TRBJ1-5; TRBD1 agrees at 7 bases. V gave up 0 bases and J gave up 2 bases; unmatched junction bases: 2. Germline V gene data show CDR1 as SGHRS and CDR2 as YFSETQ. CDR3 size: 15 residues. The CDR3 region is CASSLEGQGNQPQHF. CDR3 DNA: TGCGCCAGCAGCTTGGAAGGACAGGGCAATCAGCCCCAGCATTTT. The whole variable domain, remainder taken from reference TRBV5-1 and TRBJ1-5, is KAGVTQTPRYLIKTRGQQVTLSCSPISGHRSVSWYQQTPGQGLQFLFEYFSETQRNKGNFPGRFSGRQFSNSRSEMNVSTLELGDSALYLCASSLEGQGNQPQHFGDGTRLSIL.

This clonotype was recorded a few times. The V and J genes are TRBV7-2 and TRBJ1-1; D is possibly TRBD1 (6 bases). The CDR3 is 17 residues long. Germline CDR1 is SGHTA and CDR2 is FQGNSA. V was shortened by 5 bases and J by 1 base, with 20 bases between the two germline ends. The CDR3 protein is CASSPGDRRGKNTEAFF. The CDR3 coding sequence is TGTGCCAGCAGCCCCGGAGATCGGAGGGGGAAGAACACTGAAGCTTTCTTT.

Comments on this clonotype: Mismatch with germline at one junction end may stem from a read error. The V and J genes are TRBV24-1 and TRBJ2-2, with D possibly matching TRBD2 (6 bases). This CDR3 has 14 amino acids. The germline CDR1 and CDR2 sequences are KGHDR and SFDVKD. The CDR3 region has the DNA TGTGCCACCTGTGAGGCGGGGAACAGCCGGGAGCTGTTTTTT. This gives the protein CATCEAGNSRELFF.

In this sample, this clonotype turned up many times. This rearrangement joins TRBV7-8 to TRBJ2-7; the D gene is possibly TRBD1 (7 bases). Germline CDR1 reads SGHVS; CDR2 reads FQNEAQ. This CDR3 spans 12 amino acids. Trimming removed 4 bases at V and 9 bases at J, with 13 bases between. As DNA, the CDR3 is TGTGCCAGCAGCTCATACAGGGGAGGGCAGTACTTC. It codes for CASSSYRGGQYF.

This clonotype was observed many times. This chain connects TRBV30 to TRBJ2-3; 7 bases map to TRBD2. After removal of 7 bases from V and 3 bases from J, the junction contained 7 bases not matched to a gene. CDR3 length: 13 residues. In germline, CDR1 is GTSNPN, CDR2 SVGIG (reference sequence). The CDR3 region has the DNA TGTGCCTTTAGCGGGCAATTAACAGATACGCAGTATTTT. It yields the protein CAFSGQLTDTQYF.

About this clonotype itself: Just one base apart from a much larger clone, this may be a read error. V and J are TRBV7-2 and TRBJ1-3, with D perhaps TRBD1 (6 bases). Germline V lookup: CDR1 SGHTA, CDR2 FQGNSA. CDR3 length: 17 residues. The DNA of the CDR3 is TGTGCCTGCAGCTTAGCCCTACAGGGCATGGGGGGAAACACCATATATTTT. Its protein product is CACSLALQGMGGNTIYF.

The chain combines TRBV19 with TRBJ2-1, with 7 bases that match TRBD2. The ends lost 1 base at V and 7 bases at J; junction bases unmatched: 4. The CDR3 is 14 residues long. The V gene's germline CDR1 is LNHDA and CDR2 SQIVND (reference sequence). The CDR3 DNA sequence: TGTGCCAGTAGTATAGGACTAGCTGGGAATGAGCAGTTCTTC. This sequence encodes CASSIGLAGNEQFF.

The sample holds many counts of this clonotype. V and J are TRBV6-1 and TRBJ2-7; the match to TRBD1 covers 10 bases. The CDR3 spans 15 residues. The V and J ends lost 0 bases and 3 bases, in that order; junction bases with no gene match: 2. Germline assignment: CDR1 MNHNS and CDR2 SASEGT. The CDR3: CASSEAGTGVYEQYF. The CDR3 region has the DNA TGTGCCAGCAGTGAAGCCGGGACAGGGGTCTACGAGCAGTACTTC.

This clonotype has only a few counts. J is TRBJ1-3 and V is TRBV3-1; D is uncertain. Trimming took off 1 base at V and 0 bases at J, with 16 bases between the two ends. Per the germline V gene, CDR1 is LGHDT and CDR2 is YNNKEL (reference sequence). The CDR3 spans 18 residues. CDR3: CASSQAIGGSASGNTIYF. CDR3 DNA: TGTGCCAGCAGCCAAGCTATCGGCGGTTCCGCCTCTGGAAACACCATATATTTT. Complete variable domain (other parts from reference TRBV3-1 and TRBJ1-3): DTAVSQTPKYLVTQMGNDKSIKCEQNLGHDTMYWYKQDSKKFLKIMFSYNNKELIINETVPNRFSPKSPDKAHLNLHINSLELGDSAVYFCASSQAIGGSASGNTIYFGEGSWLTVV.

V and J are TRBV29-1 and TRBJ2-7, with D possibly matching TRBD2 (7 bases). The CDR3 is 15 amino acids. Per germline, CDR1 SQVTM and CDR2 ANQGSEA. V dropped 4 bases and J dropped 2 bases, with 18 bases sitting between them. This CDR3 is CSVGGGSGTTYEQYF. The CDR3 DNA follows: TGCAGCGTTGGTGGCGGCAGCGGGACAACCTACGAGCAGTACTTC.

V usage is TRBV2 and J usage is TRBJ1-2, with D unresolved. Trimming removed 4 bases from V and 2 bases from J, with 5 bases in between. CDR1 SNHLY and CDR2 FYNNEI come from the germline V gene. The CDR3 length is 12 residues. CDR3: CASSARNYGYTF. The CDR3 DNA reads TGTGCCAGCAGTGCCAGGAACTATGGCTACACCTTC. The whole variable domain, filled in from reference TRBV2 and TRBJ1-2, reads EPEVTQTPSHQVTQMGQEVILRCVPISNHLYFYWYRQILGQKVEFLVSFYNNEISEKSEIFDDQFSVERPDGSNFTLKIRSTKLEDSAMYFCASSARNYGYTFGSGTRLTVV.

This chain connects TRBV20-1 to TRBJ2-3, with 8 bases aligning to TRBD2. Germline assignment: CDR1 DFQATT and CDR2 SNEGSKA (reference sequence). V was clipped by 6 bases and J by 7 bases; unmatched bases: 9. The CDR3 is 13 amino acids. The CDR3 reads CSAARGGRNTQYF. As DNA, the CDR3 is TGCAGTGCCGCACGCGGGGGGCGTAATACGCAGTATTTT.

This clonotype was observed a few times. CDR3 bases: TGTGCCAGCAGTACCTCCCCTCCGTTTGGGACAGGGAGCACAGATACGCAGTATTTT. Amino acids: CASSTSPPFGTGSTDTQYF. J is TRBJ2-3 and V is TRBV6-2 or TRBV6-3; TRBD1 matches at 9 bases. The CDR3 is 19 residues long. Germline assignment: CDR1 MNHEY and CDR2 SVGEGT. V gave up 5 bases and J gave up 0 bases; unmatched junction bases: 15.

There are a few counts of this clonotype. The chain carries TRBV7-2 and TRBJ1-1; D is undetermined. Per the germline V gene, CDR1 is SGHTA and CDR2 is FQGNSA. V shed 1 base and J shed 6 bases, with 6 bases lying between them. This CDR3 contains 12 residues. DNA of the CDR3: TGTGCCAGCAGCTTAGAAGCCGCTGAAGCTTTCTTT. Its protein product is CASSLEAAEAFF.

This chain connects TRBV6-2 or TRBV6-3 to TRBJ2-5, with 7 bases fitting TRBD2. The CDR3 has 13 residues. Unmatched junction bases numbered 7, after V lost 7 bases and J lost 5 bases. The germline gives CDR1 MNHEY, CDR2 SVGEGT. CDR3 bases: TGTGCCAGCAACCGACTGGGAGGGGAGACCCAGTACTTC. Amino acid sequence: CASNRLGGETQYF.

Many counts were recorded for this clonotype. In DNA, the CDR3 is TGTGCCACCGGACGGGACAGCTCCTACAATGAGCAGTTCTTC. Amino acid sequence: CATGRDSSYNEQFF. The V call is TRBV6-5, the J call TRBJ2-1, with 7 positions matching TRBD1. V was clipped by 10 bases and J by 0 bases; unmatched bases: 6. Germline V lookup: CDR1 MNHEY, CDR2 SVGAGI. The CDR3 totals 14 residues.

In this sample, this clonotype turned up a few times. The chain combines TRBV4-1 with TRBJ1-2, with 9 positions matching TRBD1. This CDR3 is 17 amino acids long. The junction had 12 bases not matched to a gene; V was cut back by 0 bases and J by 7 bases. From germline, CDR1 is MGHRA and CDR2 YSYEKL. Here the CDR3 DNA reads TGCGCCAGCAGCCAAGACCAAACCGGGACAGGGATTCTTGGCTACACCTTC. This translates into CASSQDQTGTGILGYTF.

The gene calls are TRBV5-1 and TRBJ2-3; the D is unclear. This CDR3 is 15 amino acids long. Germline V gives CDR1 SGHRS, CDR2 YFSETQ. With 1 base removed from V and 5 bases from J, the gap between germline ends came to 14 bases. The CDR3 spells CASSLPPGDKDTQYF. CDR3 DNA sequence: TGCGCCAGCAGCTTGCCCCCCGGTGACAAAGATACGCAGTATTTT.

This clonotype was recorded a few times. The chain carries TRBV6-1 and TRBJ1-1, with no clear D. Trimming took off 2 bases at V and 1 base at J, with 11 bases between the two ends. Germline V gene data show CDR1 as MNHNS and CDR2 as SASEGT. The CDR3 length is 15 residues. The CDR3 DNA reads TGTGCCAGCAGTGAAATGGAGATTTCGAACACTGAAGCTTTCTTT. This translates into CASSEMEISNTEAFF.

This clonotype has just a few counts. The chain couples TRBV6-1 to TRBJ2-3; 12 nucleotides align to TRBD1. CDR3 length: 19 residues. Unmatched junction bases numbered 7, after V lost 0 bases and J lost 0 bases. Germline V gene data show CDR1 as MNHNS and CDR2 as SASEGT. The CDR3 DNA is TGTGCCAGCAGTGAAGCGTCCCGGGACAGGGGGCGAAGCACAGATACGCAGTATTTT. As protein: CASSEASRDRGRSTDTQYF.

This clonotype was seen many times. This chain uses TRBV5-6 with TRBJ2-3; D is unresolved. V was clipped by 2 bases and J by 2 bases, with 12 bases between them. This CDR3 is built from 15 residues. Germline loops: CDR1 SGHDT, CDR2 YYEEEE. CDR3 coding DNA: TGTGCCAGCAGCTTAATTCCCGGTAACACAGATACGCAGTATTTT. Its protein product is CASSLIPGNTDTQYF.

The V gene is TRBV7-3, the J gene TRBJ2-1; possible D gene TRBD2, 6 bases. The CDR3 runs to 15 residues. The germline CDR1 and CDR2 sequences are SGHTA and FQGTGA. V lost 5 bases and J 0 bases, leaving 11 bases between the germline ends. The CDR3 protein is CASSIGSSSYNEQFF. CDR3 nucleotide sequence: TGTGCCAGCAGCATCGGGAGCAGCTCCTACAATGAGCAGTTCTTC. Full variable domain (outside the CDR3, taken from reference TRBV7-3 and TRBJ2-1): GAGVSQTPSNKVTEKGKYVELRCDPISGHTALYWYRQSLGQGPEFLIYFQGTGAADDSGLPNDRFFAVRPEGSVSTLKIQRTERGDSAVYLCASSIGSSSYNEQFFGPGTRLTVL.

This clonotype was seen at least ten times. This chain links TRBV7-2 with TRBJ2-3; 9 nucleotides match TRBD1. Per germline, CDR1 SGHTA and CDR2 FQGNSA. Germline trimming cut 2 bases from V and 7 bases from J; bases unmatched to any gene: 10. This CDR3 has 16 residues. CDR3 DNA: TGTGCCAGCAGCTTAACTGGACAGGGGTCCTTTTATACGCAGTATTTT. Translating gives CASSLTGQGSFYTQYF.

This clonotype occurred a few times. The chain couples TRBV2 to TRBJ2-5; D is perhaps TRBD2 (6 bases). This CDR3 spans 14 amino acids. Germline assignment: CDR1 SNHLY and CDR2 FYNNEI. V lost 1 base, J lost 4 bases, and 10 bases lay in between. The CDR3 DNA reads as TGTGCCAGCAGTGAAGGGAGGAGGGGAGAGACCCAGTACTTC. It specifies CASSEGRRGETQYF.

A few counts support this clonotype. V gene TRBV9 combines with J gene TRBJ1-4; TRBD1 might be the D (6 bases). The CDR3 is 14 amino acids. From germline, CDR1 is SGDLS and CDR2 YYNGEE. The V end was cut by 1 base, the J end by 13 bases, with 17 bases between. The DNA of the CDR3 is TGTGCCAGCAGCGTATCCCCCTGGGGGGCATCACTGTTTTTT. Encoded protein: CASSVSPWGASLFF.

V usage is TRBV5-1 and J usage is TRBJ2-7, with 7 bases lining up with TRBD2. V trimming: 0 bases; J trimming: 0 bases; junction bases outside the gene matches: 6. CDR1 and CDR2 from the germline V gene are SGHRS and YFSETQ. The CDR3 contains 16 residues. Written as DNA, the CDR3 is TGCGCCAGCAGCTTGGTGGCTAGCGGCAGCTCCTACGAGCAGTACTTC. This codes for CASSLVASGSSYEQYF.

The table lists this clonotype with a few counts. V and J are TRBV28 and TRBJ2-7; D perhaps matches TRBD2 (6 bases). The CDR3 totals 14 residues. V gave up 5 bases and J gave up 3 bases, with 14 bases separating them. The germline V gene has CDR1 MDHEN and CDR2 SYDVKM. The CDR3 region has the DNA TGTGCCAGCAGTCCCGGAGGGGCCCACTACGAGCAGTACGTC. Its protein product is CASSPGGAHYEQYV.

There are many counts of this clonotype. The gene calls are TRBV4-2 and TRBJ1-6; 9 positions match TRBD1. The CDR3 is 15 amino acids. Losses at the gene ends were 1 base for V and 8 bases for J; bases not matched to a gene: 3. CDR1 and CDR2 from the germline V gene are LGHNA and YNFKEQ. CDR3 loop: CASSQGQGEYSPLHF. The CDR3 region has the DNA TGTGCCAGCAGCCAAGGACAGGGGGAGTATTCACCCCTCCACTTT.

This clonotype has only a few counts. CDR3 nucleotides: TGTGCCAGCAGTTACGAGAGGGGGATCTACGAGCAGTACTTC. Protein sequence: CASSYERGIYEQYF. The chain employs TRBV6-2 or TRBV6-3 and TRBJ2-7; D might be TRBD1 (6 bases). Germline V CDR1 and CDR2: MNHEY, SVGEGT. The CDR3 has 14 residues. V was clipped by 2 bases and J by 3 bases, with 11 bases between them.

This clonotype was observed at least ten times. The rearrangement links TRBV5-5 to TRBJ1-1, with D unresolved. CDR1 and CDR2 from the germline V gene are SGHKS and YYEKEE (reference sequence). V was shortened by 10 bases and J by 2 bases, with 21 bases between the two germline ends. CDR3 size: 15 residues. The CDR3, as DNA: TGTGCCGGAGATAATCCCCCACCCCTCAACACTGAAGCTTTCTTT. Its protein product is CAGDNPPPLNTEAFF.